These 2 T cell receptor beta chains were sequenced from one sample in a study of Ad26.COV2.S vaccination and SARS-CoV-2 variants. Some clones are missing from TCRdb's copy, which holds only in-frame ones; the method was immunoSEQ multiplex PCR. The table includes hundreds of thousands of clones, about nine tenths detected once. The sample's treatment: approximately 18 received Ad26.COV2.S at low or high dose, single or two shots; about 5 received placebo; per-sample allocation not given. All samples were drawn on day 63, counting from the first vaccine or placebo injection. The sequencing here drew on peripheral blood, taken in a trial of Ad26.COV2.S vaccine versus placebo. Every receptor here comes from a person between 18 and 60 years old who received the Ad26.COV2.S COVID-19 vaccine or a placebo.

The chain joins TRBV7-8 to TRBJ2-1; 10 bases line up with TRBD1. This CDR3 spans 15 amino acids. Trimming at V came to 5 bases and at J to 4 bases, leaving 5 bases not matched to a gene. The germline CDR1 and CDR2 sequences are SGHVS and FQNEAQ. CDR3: CASSPDRGPYNEQFF. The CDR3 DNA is TGTGCCAGCAGCCCAGACAGGGGGCCATACAATGAGCAGTTCTTC.

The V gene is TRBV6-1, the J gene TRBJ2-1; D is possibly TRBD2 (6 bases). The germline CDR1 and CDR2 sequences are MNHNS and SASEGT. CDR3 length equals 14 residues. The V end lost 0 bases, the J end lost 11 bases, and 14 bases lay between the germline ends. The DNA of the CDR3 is TGTGCCAGCAGTGAAGCGCGGAGGGCAGGGCAGCAGTTCTTC. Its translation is CASSEARRAGQQFF.